This TCR beta chain was observed in a study of blood T cell repertoires in COVID-19. The J segment lost 7 bases and the V segment lost 0 bases, leaving 4 bases of the junction unmatched. The CDR3 contains 16 residues. Germline V gives CDR1 LGHNA, CDR2 YNFKEQ. Original methodology: The assay estimated nucleated cells by amplifying reference gene primers. Sequencing was performed with immunoSEQ multiplex PCR; in TCRdb, only in-frame clones are kept and a portion is missing. The DNA gave D and trimming, while V, J and clone size come from that table. This table holds some 89,000 clones, approximately 79% found once.

Sequencing used peripheral blood. The receptor comes from a man between 65 and 80 years old with acute or convalescent COVID-19. The chain has TRBV4-2 and TRBJ2-1; 12 bases fit TRBD2. As DNA, the CDR3 is TGTGCCAGCAGCCAAGATAGACTAGCGGGGGTGAATGAGCAGTTCTTC. This encodes CASSQDRLAGVNEQFF.